What follows is one T cell receptor (beta chain) and its context. The CDR3 runs to 15 residues. Trimming took 1 base from V and 1 from J, leaving 11 bases between them. The V gene's germline CDR1 is SGHNT and CDR2 YYREEE (reference sequence). The data were taken from a study of T cell changes during pregnancy in multiple sclerosis. Profiled with immunoSEQ multiplex PCR; TCRdb holds only in-frame clones, not every one. The sample has more than 55,000 clones, roughly 91% seen once. This TCR came from a female donor in good health, enrolled as a control in a pregnancy study. Here the sequenced sample was peripheral blood, taken in the third trimester of pregnancy. The chain carries TRBV5-4 and TRBJ1-1, with a tentative D call TRBD1 (5 bases). The CDR3 spells CASSLTGLRNTEAFF. The CDR3 region has the DNA TGTGCCAGCAGCTTGACAGGTCTGAGGAACACTGAAGCTTTCTTT.